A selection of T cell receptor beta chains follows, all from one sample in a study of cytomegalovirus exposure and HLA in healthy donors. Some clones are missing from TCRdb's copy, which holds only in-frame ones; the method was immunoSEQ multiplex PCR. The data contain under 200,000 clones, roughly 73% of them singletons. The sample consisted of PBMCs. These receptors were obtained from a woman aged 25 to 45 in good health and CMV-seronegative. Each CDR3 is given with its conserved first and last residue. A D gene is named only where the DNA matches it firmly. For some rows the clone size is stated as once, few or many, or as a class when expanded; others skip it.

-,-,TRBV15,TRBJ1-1,TGTGCCACCACTCACCGGTTACAGGGAGATAGTGTAGCTTTCTTT,CATTHRLQGDSVAFF
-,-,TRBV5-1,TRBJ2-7,TGCGCCAGCAGCCCCGACCCCCCAATATCTAGCTCCAACGAGCAGTACTTC,CASSPDPPISSSNEQYF
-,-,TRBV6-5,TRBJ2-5,TGTGCCAGCAGTTACTCGACCGGAGGGCCACGAGAGACCCAGTACTTC,CASSYSTGGPRETQYF
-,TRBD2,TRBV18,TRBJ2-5,TGTGCCAGCTCACCCGCCGCAGCGGGGGGGGAGACCCAGTACTTC,CASSPAAAGGETQYF
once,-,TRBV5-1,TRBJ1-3,TGCGCCAGCAGCCTAGACAGCGCCTCTGGAAACACCATATATTTT,CASSLDSASGNTIYF
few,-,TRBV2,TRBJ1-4,TGTGCCAGCAGTCCTCGGACCGGCGGGACCAATGAAAAACTGTTTTTT,CASSPRTGGTNEKLFF
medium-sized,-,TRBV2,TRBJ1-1,TGTGCCAGCAGTGTTCAGGGTCCGGAAGCTTTCTTT,CASSVQGPEAFF
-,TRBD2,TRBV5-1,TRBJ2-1,TGCGCCAGCAGCTTGGAAGCGGGGACCTACAATGAGCAGTTCTTC,CASSLEAGTYNEQFF
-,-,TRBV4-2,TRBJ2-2,TGTGCCAGCAGCCAAGACCTTCGGGGAACGGGCGGGGAGCTGTTTTTT,CASSQDLRGTGGELFF
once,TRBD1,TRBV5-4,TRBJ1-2,TGTGCCAGCAGCTTGGCCGGGACAGCTTCCTATGGCTACACCTTC,CASSLAGTASYGYTF
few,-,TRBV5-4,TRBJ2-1,TGTGCCAGCAGCTTGGATCCGGACAGTTACAATGAGCAGTTCTTC,CASSLDPDSYNEQFF
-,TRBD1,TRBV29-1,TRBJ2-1,TGCAGCGTCCTCCGGGACAGGGGGTACAATGAGCAGTTCTTC,CSVLRDRGYNEQFF
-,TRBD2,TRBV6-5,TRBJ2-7,TGTGCCAGCAGTCCCAGCCCGGGACTAGCAGCCGAGCAGTACTTC,CASSPSPGLAAEQYF
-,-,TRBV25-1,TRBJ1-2,TGTGCCAGCAGTGGCCGGGGGGCCTGGGGGAATGGCTACACCTTC,CASSGRGAWGNGYTF
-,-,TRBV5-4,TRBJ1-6,TGTGCCAGCAGCTTGGACAGAAATTCACCCCTCCACTTT,CASSLDRNSPLHF
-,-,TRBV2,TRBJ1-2,TGTGCCAGCAGCGTCTACTTTTATGGCTACACCTTC,CASSVYFYGYTF
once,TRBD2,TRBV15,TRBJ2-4,TGTGCCACCAGCAGAGATATTAGCGGGGGCGAAAACATTCAGTACTTC,CATSRDISGGENIQYF
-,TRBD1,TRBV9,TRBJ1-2,TGTGCCAGCAGCTCCCGGGACAGCACACTTGCTAACTATGGCTACACCTTC,CASSSRDSTLANYGYTF